Below, 8 T cell receptor beta chains from the same sample are listed, as sequenced in a study of glioma-infiltrating T cells. Using RNA template, CDR3s of TCR alpha and beta were amplified with iRepertoire arm-PCR. Via MiXCR, TCRdb re-called the multiplex PCR reads, giving one row per CDR3 protein. The sample gives 110,000 or so distinct CDR3 sequences, about 25% of which show up once; roughly a third is in the top ten. The sequenced sample consisted of glioma tissue, nonneoplastic brain tissue, or PBMCs (not recorded which). These receptors originate from a human donor with low-grade glioma or glioblastoma, undergoing nonglioma brain surgery, or in good health (not recorded which).

This clonotype was detected many times. The chain has TRBV6-2 or TRBV6-3 and TRBJ2-7; the D is unclear. Germline V gene lookup returns CDR1 MNHEY and CDR2 SVGEGT. The CDR3 covers 11 residues. The V end was cut by 3 bases, the J end by 3 bases, with 3 bases between. The CDR3 DNA is TGTGCCAGCAGTTATCTCTACGAGCAGTACTTC. It specifies CASSYLYEQYF.

On this clonotype: An end of the junction does not agree with germline; a read error may underlie this. The rearrangement links TRBV7-9 to TRBJ2-3; 8 nucleotides agree with TRBD2. Germline-derived CDR1 and CDR2 are SEHNR and FQNEAQ (reference sequence). The CDR3 runs 16 residues. As DNA, the CDR3 is TGTGCCAGCAGCCCCACTAGCGGCCCAAGCACAGATACGGAGTATTTT. Translated, it gives CASSPTSGPSTDTEYF.

The table lists this clonotype with many counts. The chain links TRBV7-8 to TRBJ2-1, with a possible D match to TRBD2 (5 bases). The CDR3 spans 14 residues. The V and J ends lost 3 bases and 8 bases respectively, with 14 bases between them. Germline values: CDR1 SGHVS, CDR2 FQNEAQ. Here the CDR3 reads CASSFEGHGDEQFF. CDR3 nucleotide sequence: TGTGCCAGCAGCTTTGAGGGTCACGGCGATGAGCAGTTCTTC.

As to this clonotype: A clone one base away is much larger, so this may be a read error. The chain combines TRBV19 with TRBJ1-2, with 8 bases aligning to TRBD1. CDR3 length equals 14 residues. CDR1 and CDR2 (germline): LNHDA, SQIVND (reference sequence). CDR3 DNA: TGTGCCAGTAGTTCAGGGGGCGCGGACTATGGCCACACCTTC. It specifies CASSSGGADYGHTF.

Ten or more counts support this clonotype. The genes are TRBV28 and TRBJ1-3, with 8 nucleotides matching TRBD1. V dropped 4 bases and J dropped 1; count of bases not matched to a gene: 3. The CDR3 spans 15 residues. CDR1 MDHEN and CDR2 SYDVKM come from the germline V gene. The CDR3 DNA reads as TGTGCCAGCAGTTATACAGGGGGTTCTGGAAACACCATATATTTT. This translates into CASSYTGGSGNTIYF.

This clonotype was recorded a few times. The chain links TRBV4-1 to TRBJ1-5; D possibly corresponds to TRBD1 (5 bases). V was clipped by 0 bases and J by 3 bases, with 9 bases between them. Per the germline V gene, CDR1 is MGHRA and CDR2 is YSYEKL. The CDR3 has 15 residues. CDR3 sequence: CASSQEGRDNQPQHF. The CDR3 DNA follows: TGCGCCAGCAGCCAAGAAGGCAGGGACAATCAGCCCCAGCATTTT.

The count of this clonotype is one. The chain employs TRBV3-1 and TRBJ2-5; D is undetermined. The CDR3 spans 16 residues. The germline CDR1 and CDR2 sequences are LGHDT and YNNKEL (reference sequence). V lost 3 bases, J lost 2 bases, and 16 bases lay in between. For the CDR3, the DNA is TGTGCCAGCAGCCAGAAAAAGGGCAGCGCACAAGAGACCCAGTACTTC. As protein: CASSQKKGSAQETQYF.

In its sample, this clonotype was seen many times. The genes are TRBV5-1 and TRBJ1-1; 8 bases line up with TRBD1. Unmatched junction bases numbered 8, after V lost 4 bases and J lost 3 bases. The CDR3 runs 15 residues. The germline gives CDR1 SGHRS, CDR2 YFSETQ. The CDR3 coding sequence is TGCGCCAGCAGCCCACCACAGGGGGACCACACTGAAGCTTTCTTT. The encoded protein is CASSPPQGDHTEAFF.